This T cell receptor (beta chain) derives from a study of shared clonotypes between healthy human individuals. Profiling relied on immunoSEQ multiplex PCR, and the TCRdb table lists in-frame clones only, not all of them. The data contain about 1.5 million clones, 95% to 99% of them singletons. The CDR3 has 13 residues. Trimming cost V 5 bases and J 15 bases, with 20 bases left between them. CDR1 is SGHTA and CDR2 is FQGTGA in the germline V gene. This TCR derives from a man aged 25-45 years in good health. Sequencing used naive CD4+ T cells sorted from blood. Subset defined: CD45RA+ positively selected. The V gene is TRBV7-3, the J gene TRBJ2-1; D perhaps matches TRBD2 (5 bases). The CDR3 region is CASSARSRSGLFF. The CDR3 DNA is TGTGCCAGCAGCGCCAGGTCCAGAAGCGGTCTGTTCTTC.